This TCR beta chain is from a study of cytomegalovirus exposure and HLA in healthy donors. In regard to this clone: Its antigen is unknown.

Findings and limits, study-wide: With later analysis, a missense DCLRE1C variant became linked to TCR beta V- and J-gene trimming.

PCR amplification relied on 60 Vbeta primers (plus 13 Jbeta primers). Generated by immunoSEQ multiplex PCR, the TCRdb table keeps only in-frame clones and is missing some. The table shows approximately 93,000 clones, with approximately 79% occurring only once. The CDR3 has 14 amino acids. Trimming pared 4 bases from V and 6 bases from J, leaving 15 bases between. The TCR originated in a middle-aged woman in good health and CMV-seronegative. V usage is TRBV5-3 and J usage is TRBJ2-3, with TRBD2 as a possible D gene (5 bases). TRBV5-3 is an ORF; its function is uncertain. Specimen: PBMCs. CDR3 region: CARSLGLAADTQYF. The CDR3 nucleotides read TGTGCCAGAAGCCTCGGACTCGCGGCGGATACGCAGTATTTT.